These 27 T cell receptor beta chains originate from one sample sequenced in a study of blood T cell repertoires in COVID-19. The table came from immunoSEQ multiplex PCR; TCRdb's copy has only in-frame clones and leaves some out. The sample lists approximately 170,000 clones; 75% to 90% were seen once. Sequencing was carried out using peripheral blood. Receptors originate from a woman aged 70-85 years with COVID-19, enrolled during active disease.

The chain's CDR3 is CASSPRGGGLEAFF. The CDR3 DNA is TGTGCCAGCAGCCCCAGAGGGGGGGGATTGGAAGCTTTCTTT. V usage is TRBV7-2 and J usage is TRBJ1-1; D possibly corresponds to TRBD1 (6 bases). Trimming removed 5 bases from V and 8 bases from J, with 18 bases in between. Germline values: CDR1 SGHTA, CDR2 FQGNSA. The CDR3 is 14 residues long.

This chain connects TRBV7-2 to TRBJ1-1; the D is unclear. Germline V lookup: CDR1 SGHTA, CDR2 FQGNSA. Trimming stripped 5 bases from V and 2 bases from J, with 9 bases between. CDR3 size: 13 residues. CDR3 protein: CASSAQRNTEAFF. The CDR3 coding sequence is TGTGCCAGCAGCGCACAGAGAAACACTGAAGCTTTCTTT.

The chain has TRBV28 and TRBJ1-1; the D gene is possibly TRBD1 (6 bases). Trimming shortened V by 7 bases and J by 4 bases, and 13 bases separated the two germline ends. Germline CDR1 is MDHEN and CDR2 is SYDVKM. The CDR3 is 13 amino acids. CDR3 bases: TGTGCCAGCATCCTCAGGGGTCCCACTGAAGCTTTCTTT. This codes for CASILRGPTEAFF.

The V gene is TRBV2, the J gene TRBJ1-2, with D unresolved. Trimming cost V 4 bases and J 7 bases, with 7 bases left between them. The CDR3 totals 11 residues. Germline V gene sequence: CDR1 SNHLY, CDR2 FYNNEI. The CDR3: CASSGVRGYTF. CDR3 nucleotides: TGTGCCAGCAGTGGAGTCCGTGGCTACACCTTC.

V and J are TRBV18 and TRBJ2-2; D call uncertain. Trimming stripped 3 bases from V and 0 bases from J, with 11 bases between. This CDR3 region has 16 residues. Germline V gene lookup returns CDR1 KGHSH and CDR2 LQKENI. In DNA form, the CDR3 reads TGTGCCAGCTCACCCCTGTTGACTGCGAACACCGGGGAGCTGTTTTTT. Amino acids: CASSPLLTANTGELFF.

This chain uses TRBV2 with TRBJ2-7; D remains ambiguous. The germline CDR1 and CDR2 sequences are SNHLY and FYNNEI. V gave up 6 bases and J gave up 4 bases, with 7 bases separating them. This CDR3 contains 11 residues. The CDR3 loop reads CASSPGYEQYF. For the CDR3, the DNA is TGTGCCAGCAGCCCGGGTTACGAGCAGTACTTC.

This chain connects TRBV7-8 to TRBJ1-1; no clear D. Looked up from germline, CDR1 is SGHVS and CDR2 is FQNEAQ. The CDR3 length is 14 residues. V shed 5 bases and J shed 0 bases, with 10 bases lying between them. The CDR3 protein is CASSPRLMNTEAFF. The CDR3 DNA is TGTGCCAGCAGCCCGAGACTGATGAACACTGAAGCTTTCTTT. Full variable domain (remainder filled in from reference TRBV7-8 and TRBJ1-1): GAGVSQSPRYKVAKRGQDVALRCDPISGHVSLFWYQQALGQGPEFLTYFQNEAQLDKSGLPSDRFFAERPEGSVSTLKIQRTQQEDSAVYLCASSPRLMNTEAFFGQGTRLTVV.

The genes are TRBV4-3 and TRBJ2-3; 10 bases align to TRBD1. The CDR3 is 15 amino acids. Trimming removed 2 bases from V and 5 bases from J; junction bases left unmatched: 4. CDR1 is LGHNA and CDR2 is YSLEER in the germline V gene. CDR3 bases: TGCGCCAGCAGCCAAAGGACAGGGGGGATAGATACGCAGTATTTT. Its translation: CASSQRTGGIDTQYF.

The gene calls are TRBV6-6 and TRBJ1-2; D unclear. Deletions cut 5 bases from V and 4 bases from J, with 20 bases between. This CDR3 comprises 16 residues. In germline, CDR1 is MNHNY, CDR2 SVGAGI (reference sequence). This chain's CDR3 is CASSSGSGLLFYGYTF. The CDR3 DNA is TGTGCCAGCAGTAGCGGATCGGGCCTCCTATTCTATGGCTACACCTTC.

This chain uses TRBV11-2 with TRBJ2-1; 10 nucleotides agree with TRBD2. Trimming took 5 bases from V and 3 from J; bases not matched to a gene: 4. Per the germline V gene, CDR1 is SGHAT and CDR2 is FQNNGV. The CDR3 length is 15 residues. CDR3 sequence reads: CASSPGTSVYNEQFF. CDR3 sequence (DNA): TGTGCCAGCAGCCCCGGGACTAGCGTCTACAATGAGCAGTTCTTC.

CDR3 DNA: TGTGCCACTCGTGGTTGGGGGCTACTCGCGGGAGTCTCCTACGAGCAGTACTTC. This sequence encodes CATRGWGLLAGVSYEQYF. V usage is TRBV21-1 and J usage is TRBJ2-7; the table names TRBD2, a call not compared with the DNA. TRBV21-1 is tagged as a pseudogene. The CDR3 runs 18 residues.

This clone was found once. This chain uses TRBV27 with TRBJ2-3, with TRBD2 identical over 14 bases. From germline, CDR1 is MNHEY and CDR2 SMNVEV (reference sequence). J lost 1 base, V lost 4 bases, and 10 bases had no gene match. The CDR3 runs 19 residues. Written as DNA, the CDR3 is TGTGCCAGCAGTTCGACTAGCGGGAGGGCCCTAGCCGGCACAGATACGCAGTATTTT. Its translation: CASSSTSGRALAGTDTQYF.

J is TRBJ2-7 and V is TRBV2; the D is unclear. Trimming took off 6 bases at V and 3 bases at J, with 6 bases between the two ends. The CDR3 runs 11 residues. Germline V gene data show CDR1 as SNHLY and CDR2 as FYNNEI. The CDR3 loop is CASSTYYEQYF. The CDR3 nucleotides read TGTGCCAGCAGCACATACTACGAGCAGTACTTC. Drawing the rest from reference TRBV2 and TRBJ2-7, the complete variable domain is EPEVTQTPSHQVTQMGQEVILRCVPISNHLYFYWYRQILGQKVEFLVSFYNNEISEKSEIFDDQFSVERPDGSNFTLKIRSTKLEDSAMYFCASSTYYEQYFGPGTRLTVT.

J is TRBJ2-1 and V is TRBV5-1; D is unclear. This CDR3 is 14 amino acids long. The V end was cut by 4 bases, the J end by 3 bases, with 11 bases between. Germline lookup yields CDR1 SGHRS and CDR2 YFSETQ. The CDR3 is CASSGSTIYNEQFF. The CDR3 DNA reads as TGCGCCAGCAGCGGATCAACTATCTACAATGAGCAGTTCTTC.

The V gene is TRBV5-3, the J gene TRBJ2-5; D is unresolved. TRBV5-3 carries the ORF label, with uncertain function. V lost 10 bases and J 7 bases, leaving 5 bases between the germline ends. This CDR3 is 8 amino acids long. CDR3 nucleotide sequence: TGTGCCTTCCTGACCCAGTACTTC. Residues: CAFLTQYF.

The V call is TRBV7-6, the J call TRBJ2-1; D is undetermined. Germline V lookup: CDR1 SGHVS, CDR2 FNYEAQ. The length of the CDR3 is 13 residues. The ends were cut back, 5 bases at V and 3 bases at J, with 8 bases in the middle. The CDR3 protein is CASSPRDYNEQFF. As DNA, the CDR3 is TGTGCCAGCAGCCCTCGAGACTACAATGAGCAGTTCTTC.

This clone showed up just a few times. The V gene is TRBV24-1, the J gene TRBJ2-1; 7 nucleotides match TRBD2. The ends lost 5 bases at V and 9 bases at J; junction bases unmatched: 18. CDR1 and CDR2 (germline): KGHDR, SFDVKD. The CDR3 consists of 17 residues. In nucleotides, the CDR3 is TGTGCCACCAGTGCCTCATGGGTGGGAGGGCCATCGGGTGAGCAGTTCTTC. Its protein product is CATSASWVGGPSGEQFF.

The rearrangement links TRBV19 to TRBJ2-1; 11 bases line up with TRBD2. The CDR3 is 15 residues long. Germline V gene data show CDR1 as LNHDA and CDR2 as SQIVND (reference sequence). Germline trimming cut 2 bases from V and 5 bases from J; bases unmatched to any gene: 2. The CDR3 coding sequence is TGTGCCAGTAGTATACTAGCGGGAGGTAACAATGAGCAGTTCTTC. It codes for CASSILAGGNNEQFF. Combining the CDR3 with reference TRBV19 and TRBJ2-1 gives the whole variable domain DGGITQSPKYLFRKEGQNVTLSCEQNLNHDAMYWYRQDPGQGLRLIYYSQIVNDFQKGDIAEGYSVSREKKESFPLTVTSAQKNPTAFYLCASSILAGGNNEQFFGPGTRLTVL.

The chain employs TRBV25-1 and TRBJ1-2; D remains unclear. Looked up from germline, CDR1 is MGHDK and CDR2 is SYGVNS. The V and J ends lost 5 bases and 7 bases respectively, with 17 bases between them. The CDR3 runs to 14 residues. CDR3 nucleotides: TGTGCCAGCAGTTCACCAACCTCCCCGAGTGGCTACACCTTC. It is translated as CASSSPTSPSGYTF.

This chain joins TRBV7-2 and TRBJ2-7; 9 bases map to TRBD2. This CDR3 region has 18 residues. Germline-derived CDR1 and CDR2 are SGHTA and FQGNSA. J lost 2 bases, V lost 0 bases, and 11 bases had no gene match. CDR3 nucleotide sequence: TGTGCCAGCAGCTTAGCAAGGTCGCGGCGGGAGGGCCCCTACGAGCAGTACTTC. It encodes CASSLARSRREGPYEQYF.

The chain employs TRBV30 and TRBJ2-3; 11 bases match TRBD2. The V gene's germline CDR1 is GTSNPN and CDR2 SVGIG (reference sequence). The CDR3 totals 16 residues. V dropped 6 bases and J dropped 2; count of bases not matched to a gene: 10. For the CDR3, the DNA is TGTGCCTGCGCGTCAGCGGGACTAGCGGTCACAGATACGCAGTATTTT. Amino acids: CACASAGLAVTDTQYF.

The rearrangement joins TRBV6-5 to TRBJ2-6; D gene unclear. V dropped 0 bases and J dropped 0 bases, with 6 bases sitting between them. The CDR3 runs 16 residues. CDR1 and CDR2 from the germline V gene are MNHEY and SVGAGI. CDR3 region: CASSYSFSSGANVLTF. In nucleotides, the CDR3 is TGTGCCAGCAGTTACTCGTTCAGCTCTGGGGCCAACGTCCTGACTTTC.

This rearrangement joins TRBV5-1 to TRBJ1-4; TRBD1 aligns across 12 bases. The junction had 7 bases not matched to a gene; V was cut back by 0 bases and J by 13 bases. Per germline, CDR1 SGHRS and CDR2 YFSETQ. There are 15 residues in the CDR3. The CDR3 nucleotides are TGCGCCAGCAGCTTGGCTGGGACAGGGGGCAGGATACTGTTTTTT. It is translated as CASSLAGTGGRILFF.

The rearrangement uses TRBV5-6 and TRBJ1-2; 12 positions agree with TRBD1. Trimming removed 4 bases from V and 8 bases from J; junction bases left unmatched: 6. This CDR3 is 14 amino acids long. CDR1 and CDR2 (germline): SGHDT, YYEEEE. Here the CDR3 DNA reads TGTGCCAGCAGCGGGGACAGGGGGCAGGGAGGCTACACCTTC. Amino acids: CASSGDRGQGGYTF.

The chain is built from TRBV28 and TRBJ2-1, with TRBD2 identical over 9 bases. This CDR3 is built from 14 residues. The V segment lost 5 bases and the J segment 8 bases; nucleotides outside the gene matches: 7. Germline V gene sequence: CDR1 MDHEN, CDR2 SYDVKM. The CDR3, as DNA: TGTGCCAGCAGTGGTAGCGGGAGCCGCCATGAGCAGTTCTTC. It translates to CASSGSGSRHEQFF. The full variable domain, with the rest looked up from reference TRBV28 and TRBJ2-1, is DVKVTQSSRYLVKRTGEKVFLECVQDMDHENMFWYRQDPGLGLRLIYFSYDVKMKEKGDIPEGYSVSREKKERFSLILESASTNQTSMYLCASSGSGSRHEQFFGPGTRLTVL.

The chain couples TRBV21-1 to TRBJ1-2. TRBV21-1 is noted as a pseudogene. The CDR3 is 13 residues long. Here the CDR3 DNA reads TGTGCCAGCAGGGGAGACACCAGCTATGGCTACACCTTC. It translates to CASRGDTSYGYTF.

This chain joins TRBV6-6 and TRBJ2-3; possible D gene TRBD1, 6 bases. Germline values: CDR1 MNHNY, CDR2 SVGAGI (reference sequence). The CDR3 is 13 residues long. The V gene lost 8 bases and the J gene lost 0 bases, with 9 bases spanning the gap. Here the CDR3 reads CASRDTSTDTQYF. CDR3 coding DNA: TGTGCCAGCCGGGACACGAGCACAGATACGCAGTATTTT.